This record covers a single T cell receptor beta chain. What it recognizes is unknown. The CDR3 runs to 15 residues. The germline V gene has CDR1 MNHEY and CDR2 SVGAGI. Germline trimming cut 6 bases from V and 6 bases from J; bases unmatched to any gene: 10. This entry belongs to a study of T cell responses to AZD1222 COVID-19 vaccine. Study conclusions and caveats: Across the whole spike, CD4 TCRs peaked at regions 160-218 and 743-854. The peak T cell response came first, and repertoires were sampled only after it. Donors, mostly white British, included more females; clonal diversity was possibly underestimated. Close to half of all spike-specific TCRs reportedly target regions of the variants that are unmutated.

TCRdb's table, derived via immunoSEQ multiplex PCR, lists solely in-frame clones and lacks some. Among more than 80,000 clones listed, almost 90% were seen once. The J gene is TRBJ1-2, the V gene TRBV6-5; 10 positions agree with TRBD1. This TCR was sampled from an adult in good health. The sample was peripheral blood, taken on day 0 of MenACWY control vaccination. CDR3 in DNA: TGTGCCAGCAGGGGATCGGGACAGGGGCAGGATGGCTACACCTTC. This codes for CASRGSGQGQDGYTF.